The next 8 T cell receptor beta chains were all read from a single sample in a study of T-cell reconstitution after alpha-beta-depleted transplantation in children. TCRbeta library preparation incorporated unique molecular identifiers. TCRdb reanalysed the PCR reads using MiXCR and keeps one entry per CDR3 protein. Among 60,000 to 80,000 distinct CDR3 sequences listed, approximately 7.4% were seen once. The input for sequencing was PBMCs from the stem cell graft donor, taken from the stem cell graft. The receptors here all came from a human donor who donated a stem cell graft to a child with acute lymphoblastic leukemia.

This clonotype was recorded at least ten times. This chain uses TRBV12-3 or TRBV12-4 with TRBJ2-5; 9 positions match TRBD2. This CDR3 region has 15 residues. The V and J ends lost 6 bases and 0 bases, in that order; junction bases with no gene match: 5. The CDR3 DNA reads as TGTGCCAGCAGCAGCGGGGGGACCTACCAAGAGACCCAGTACTTC. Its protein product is CASSSGGTYQETQYF.

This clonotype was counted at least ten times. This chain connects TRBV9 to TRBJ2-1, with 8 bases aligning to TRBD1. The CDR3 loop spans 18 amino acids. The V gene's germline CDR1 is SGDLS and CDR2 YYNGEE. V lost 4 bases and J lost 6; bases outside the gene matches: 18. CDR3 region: CASSPTDLPGTGSNEQFF. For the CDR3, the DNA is TGTGCCAGCAGCCCGACGGACCTGCCCGGGACAGGAAGCAATGAGCAGTTCTTC.

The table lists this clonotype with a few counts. Here the CDR3 DNA reads TGTGCCAGCAGACCTGTGCGGGAGGGAAATACGCAGTATTTT. Its translation is CASRPVREGNTQYF. This chain links TRBV7-6 with TRBJ2-3; 9 nucleotides line up with TRBD2. CDR1 SGHVS and CDR2 FNYEAQ come from the germline V gene. The CDR3 is 14 residues long. V lost 6 bases, J lost 7 bases, and 8 bases stayed unmatched.

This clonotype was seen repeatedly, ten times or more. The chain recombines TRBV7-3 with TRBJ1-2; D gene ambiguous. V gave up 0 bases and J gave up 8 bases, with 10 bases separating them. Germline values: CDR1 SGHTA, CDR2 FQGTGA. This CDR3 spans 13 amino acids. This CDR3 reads CASSLTLGMGYTF. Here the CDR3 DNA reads TGTGCCAGCAGCTTAACTCTGGGGATGGGCTACACCTTC.

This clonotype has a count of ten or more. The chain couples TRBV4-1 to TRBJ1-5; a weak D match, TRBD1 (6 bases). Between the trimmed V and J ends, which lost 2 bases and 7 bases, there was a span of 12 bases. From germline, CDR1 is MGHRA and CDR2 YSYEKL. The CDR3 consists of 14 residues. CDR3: CASSQSQGSQPQHF. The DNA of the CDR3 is TGCGCCAGCAGCCAATCACAGGGAAGCCAGCCCCAGCATTTT.

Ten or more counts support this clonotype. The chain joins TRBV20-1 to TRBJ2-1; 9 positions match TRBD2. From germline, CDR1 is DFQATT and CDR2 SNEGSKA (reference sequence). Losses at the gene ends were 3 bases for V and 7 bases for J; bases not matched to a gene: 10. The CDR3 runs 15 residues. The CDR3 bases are TGCAGTGCTAGGGGGCCGACTAGCGGAGGAAATGAGCAGTTCTTC. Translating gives CSARGPTSGGNEQFF.

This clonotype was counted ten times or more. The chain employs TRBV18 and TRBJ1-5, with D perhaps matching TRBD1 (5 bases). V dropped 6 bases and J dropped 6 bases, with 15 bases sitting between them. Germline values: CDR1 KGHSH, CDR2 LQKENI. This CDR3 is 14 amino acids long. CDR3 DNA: TGTGCCAGCTCCACACGCAGGGATGGTCAGCCCCAGCATTTT. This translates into CASSTRRDGQPQHF.

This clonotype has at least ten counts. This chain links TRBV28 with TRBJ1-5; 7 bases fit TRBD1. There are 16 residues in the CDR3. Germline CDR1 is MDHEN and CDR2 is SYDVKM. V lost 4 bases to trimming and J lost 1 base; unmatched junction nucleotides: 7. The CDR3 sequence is CASSSIGRGSNQPQHF. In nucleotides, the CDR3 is TGTGCCAGCAGTTCGATAGGCAGGGGGAGCAATCAGCCCCAGCATTTT.